The rows below give T cell receptor beta chains drawn from one sample of a study of T and B cells in COVID-19 patients. TCRdb re-analysed the multiplex PCR reads in MiXCR, keeping a single row per CDR3 protein. This sample has 20,000 to 25,000 distinct CDR3 sequences, with 30% found just once. Material: blood. These receptors all come from a human donor who had recovered from COVID-19. Each CDR3 is given with its conserved first and last residue. The order of the fields is D gene, clone size, J gene, V gene, CDR3 DNA, CDR3 protein. D genes are given only for firm matches. Only part of the rows carry a size: once, few, many, or a class if the clone is expanded.

- - TRBJ2-5 TRBV27 TGTGCCAGCAGCCGGGGGGGACAGGAGACCCAGTACTTC CASSRGGQETQYF
TRBD1 - TRBJ1-6 TRBV12-3/TRBV12-4 TGTGCCAGCAGTTCCCCACAGGGGGATTTCTATAATTCACCCCTCCACTTT CASSSPQGDFYNSPLHF
- medium-sized TRBJ1-2 TRBV29-1 TGCAGCGTCCCGAGGGAGTATGGCTACACCTTC CSVPREYGYTF
- many TRBJ1-1 TRBV19 TGTGCCAGTAGTATACAGGCTACCATGAACACTGAAGCTTTCTTT CASSIQATMNTEAFF
TRBD1 medium-sized TRBJ1-4 TRBV15 TGTGCCACCAGCAGAGAACAGGGGGGTGAAAAACTGTTTTTT CATSREQGGEKLFF
- - TRBJ1-6 TRBV7-9 TGTGCCATCCAACCAGGGGCGCGGGGTTCACCCCTCCACTTT CAIQPGARGSPLHF
- - TRBJ1-1 TRBV5-1 TGCGCCAGCAGCGCGGAACGGGGAACTGAAGCTTTCTTT CASSAERGTEAFF
TRBD1 - TRBJ1-5 TRBV30 TGTGCCTGGGGACCGGGACAGGGAATCAATCAGCCCCAGCATTTT CAWGPGQGINQPQHF
- few TRBJ1-5 TRBV6-5 TGTGCCAGCAGTTACGGGTCCGGGACTCAGCCCCAGCATTTT CASSYGSGTQPQHF
TRBD1 - TRBJ1-2 TRBV11-3 TGTGCCAGCAGCCATTCCGGCCGGACAGGGGACTTGGCCTATGGCTACACCTTC CASSHSGRTGDLAYGYTF
TRBD2 few TRBJ2-2 TRBV5-6 TGTGCCAGCAGCTTGGGGGGACTAGCGGGGGGGCCCGGGGAGCTGTTTTTT CASSLGGLAGGPGELFF
- - TRBJ1-6 TRBV6-1 TGTGCCAGCAGTGAATTGGCAGGGTCACCCCTCCACTTT CASSELAGSPLHF
- - TRBJ2-2 TRBV7-9 TGTGCCAGCAGCGGTGGGGCAGATACCGGGGAGCTGTTTTTT CASSGGADTGELFF
- - TRBJ1-5 TRBV5-5 TGTGCCAGCAGCTTGAATGGGGGCAATCAGCCCCAGCATTTT CASSLNGGNQPQHF
- few TRBJ1-5 TRBV19 TGTGCCAGTAGTCCCAGGGACACCAAGGCAAATCAGCCCCAGCATTTT CASSPRDTKANQPQHF
- few TRBJ2-5 TRBV5-1 TGCGCCAGCAGCTTGTCGGGAGAAGAGACCCAGTACTTC CASSLSGEETQYF
TRBD2 medium-sized TRBJ2-3 TRBV30 TGTGCCTGGAGTGTAGGGACGGGGGGGGGCACAGATACGCAGTATTTT CAWSVGTGGGTDTQYF
TRBD2 few TRBJ2-3 TRBV20-1 TGCAGTGCTAGGCGCGGGGGAAACACAGATACGCAGTATTTT CSARRGGNTDTQYF
TRBD2 - TRBJ2-1 TRBV11-3 TGTGCCAGCAGCCCACGGGTAGCGGGGGGCCACAATGAGCAGTTCTTC CASSPRVAGGHNEQFF
- many TRBJ2-5 TRBV5-6 TGTGCCAGCAGCTTGCTAGGGACGAAGACCCAGTACTTC CASSLLGTKTQYF
TRBD2 - TRBJ2-1 TRBV5-4 TGTGCCAGCAGCTCCCGGACTAGCGGGGTCTCCTACAATGAGCAGTTCTTC CASSSRTSGVSYNEQFF
- medium-sized TRBJ2-2 TRBV19 TGCGCAATCGAGGCGGGGGCACCGAACACCGGGGAGCTGTTTTTT CAIEAGAPNTGELFF